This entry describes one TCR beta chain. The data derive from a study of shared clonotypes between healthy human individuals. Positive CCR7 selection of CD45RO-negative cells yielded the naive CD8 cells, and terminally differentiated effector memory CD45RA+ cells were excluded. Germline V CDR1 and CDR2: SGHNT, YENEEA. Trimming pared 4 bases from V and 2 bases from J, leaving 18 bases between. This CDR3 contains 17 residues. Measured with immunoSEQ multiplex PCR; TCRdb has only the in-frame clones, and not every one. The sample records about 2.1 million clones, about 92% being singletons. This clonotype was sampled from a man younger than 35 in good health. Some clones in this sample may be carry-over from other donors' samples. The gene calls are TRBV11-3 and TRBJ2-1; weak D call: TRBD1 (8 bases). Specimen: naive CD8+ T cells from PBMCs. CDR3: CASSSYKQGGAYNEQFF. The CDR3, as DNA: TGTGCCAGCAGCTCTTACAAACAGGGGGGGGCCTACAATGAGCAGTTCTTC.